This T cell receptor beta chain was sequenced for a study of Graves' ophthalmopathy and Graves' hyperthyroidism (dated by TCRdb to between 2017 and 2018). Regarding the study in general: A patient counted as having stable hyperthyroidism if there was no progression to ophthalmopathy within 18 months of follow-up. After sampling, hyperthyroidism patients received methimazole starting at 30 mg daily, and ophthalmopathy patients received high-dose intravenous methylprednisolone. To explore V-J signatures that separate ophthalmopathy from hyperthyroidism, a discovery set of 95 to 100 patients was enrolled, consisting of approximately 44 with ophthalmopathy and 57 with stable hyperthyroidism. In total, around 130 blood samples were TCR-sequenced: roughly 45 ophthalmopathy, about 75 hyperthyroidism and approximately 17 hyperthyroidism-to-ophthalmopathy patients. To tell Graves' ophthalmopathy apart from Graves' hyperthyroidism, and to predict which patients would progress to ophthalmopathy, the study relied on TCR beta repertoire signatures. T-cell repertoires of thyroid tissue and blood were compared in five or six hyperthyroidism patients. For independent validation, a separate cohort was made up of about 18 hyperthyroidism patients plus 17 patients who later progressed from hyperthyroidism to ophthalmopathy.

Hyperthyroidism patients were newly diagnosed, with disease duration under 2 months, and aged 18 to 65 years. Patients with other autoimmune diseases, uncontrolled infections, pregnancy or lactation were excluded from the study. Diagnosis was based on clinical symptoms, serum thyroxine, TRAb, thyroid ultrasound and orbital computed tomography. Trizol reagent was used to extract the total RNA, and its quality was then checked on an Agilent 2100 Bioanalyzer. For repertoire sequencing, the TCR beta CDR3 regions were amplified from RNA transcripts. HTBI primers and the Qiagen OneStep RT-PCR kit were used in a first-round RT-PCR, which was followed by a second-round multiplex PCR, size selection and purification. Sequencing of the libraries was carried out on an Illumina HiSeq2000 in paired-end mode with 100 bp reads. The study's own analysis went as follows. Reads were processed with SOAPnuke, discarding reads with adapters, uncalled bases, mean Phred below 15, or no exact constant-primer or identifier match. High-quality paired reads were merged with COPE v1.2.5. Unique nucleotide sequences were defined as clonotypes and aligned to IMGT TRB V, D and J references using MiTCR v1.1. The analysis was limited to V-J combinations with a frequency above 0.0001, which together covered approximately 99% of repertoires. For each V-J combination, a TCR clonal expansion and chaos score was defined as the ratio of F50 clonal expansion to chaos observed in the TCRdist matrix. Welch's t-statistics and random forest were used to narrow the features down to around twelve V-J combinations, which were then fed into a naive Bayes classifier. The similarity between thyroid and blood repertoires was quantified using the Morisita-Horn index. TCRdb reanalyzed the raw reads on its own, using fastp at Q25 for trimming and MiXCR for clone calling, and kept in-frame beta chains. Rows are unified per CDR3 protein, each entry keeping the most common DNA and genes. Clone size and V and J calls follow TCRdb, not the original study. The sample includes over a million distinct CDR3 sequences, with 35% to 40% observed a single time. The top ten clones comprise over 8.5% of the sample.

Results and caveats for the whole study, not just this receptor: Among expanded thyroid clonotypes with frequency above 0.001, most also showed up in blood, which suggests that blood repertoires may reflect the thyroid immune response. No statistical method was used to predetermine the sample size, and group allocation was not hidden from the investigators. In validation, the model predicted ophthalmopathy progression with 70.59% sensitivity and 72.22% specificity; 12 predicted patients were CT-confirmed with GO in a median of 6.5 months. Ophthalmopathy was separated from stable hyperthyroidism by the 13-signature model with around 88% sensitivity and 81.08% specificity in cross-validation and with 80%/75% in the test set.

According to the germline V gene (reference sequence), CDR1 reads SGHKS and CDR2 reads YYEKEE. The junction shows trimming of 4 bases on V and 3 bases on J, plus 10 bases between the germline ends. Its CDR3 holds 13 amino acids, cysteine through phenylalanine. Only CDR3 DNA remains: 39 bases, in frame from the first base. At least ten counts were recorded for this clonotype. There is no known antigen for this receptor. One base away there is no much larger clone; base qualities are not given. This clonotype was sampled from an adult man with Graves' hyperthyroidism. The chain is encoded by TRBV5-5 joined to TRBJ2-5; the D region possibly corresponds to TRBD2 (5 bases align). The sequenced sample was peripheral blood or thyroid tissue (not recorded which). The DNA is TGTGCCAGCAGCCCGCTCGGGGAAGAGACCCAGTACTTC. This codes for CASSPLGEETQYF.